The 22 T cell receptor beta chains below come from one sample, sequenced in a study of blood T cells in healthy people across ages. Sample-barcoded 5' priming and a J-beta primer mix drove a second PCR of roughly 6 to 12 cycles. TCRdb itself ran the 5' RACE reads through MiXCR, one entry per CDR3 protein. Of about 1.5 million distinct CDR3 sequences detected, roughly 43% appear once; the ten largest clones hold about 4%. Sequenced: blood. The receptors originated from a woman aged 18-29 years in good health.

A word on this clonotype: The junction does not match germline at one end; this may be a read error. The rearrangement links TRBV13 to TRBJ1-1; TRBD1 matches 9 bases. The CDR3 has 15 residues. The germline V gene has CDR1 PRHDT and CDR2 FYEKMQ (reference sequence). The CDR3 DNA reads TGTGCCAGCAGCGGGGGGACAGGGCTCATCCCTGATGCTTTCTTT. It is translated as CASSGGTGLIPDAFF.

This clonotype was counted a few times. V usage is TRBV27 and J usage is TRBJ2-3; 10 bases map to TRBD1. Germline trimming cut 2 bases from V and 3 bases from J; bases unmatched to any gene: 8. CDR3 length: 17 amino acids. CDR1 and CDR2 from the germline V gene are MNHEY and SMNVEV (reference sequence). The CDR3 reads CASSLPPGTGVTDTQYF. In DNA form, the CDR3 reads TGTGCCAGCAGTTTACCCCCGGGGACAGGGGTGACAGATACGCAGTATTTT.

This clonotype came up a few times. V gene TRBV11-2 combines with J gene TRBJ1-2; D might be TRBD1 (5 bases). The CDR3 sequence is 14 residues long. With 5 bases removed from V and 8 bases from J, the gap between germline ends came to 18 bases. Germline-derived CDR1 and CDR2 are SGHAT and FQNNGV. This CDR3 reads CASSPKPRRGGYTF. Written as DNA, the CDR3 is TGTGCCAGCAGCCCCAAGCCGAGGAGGGGAGGCTACACCTTC. Combining the CDR3 with reference TRBV11-2 and TRBJ1-2 gives the whole variable domain EAGVAQSPRYKIIEKRQSVAFWCNPISGHATLYWYQQILGQGPKLLIQFQNNGVVDDSQLPKDRFSAERLKGVDSTLKIQPAKLEDSAVYLCASSPKPRRGGYTFGSGTRLTVV.

Ten or more counts support this clonotype. The chain links TRBV9 to TRBJ2-7; D gene ambiguous. Germline loops: CDR1 SGDLS, CDR2 YYNGEE. The ends were cut back, 0 bases at V and 2 bases at J, with 15 bases in the middle. The CDR3 consists of 16 residues. As DNA, the CDR3 is TGTGCCAGCAGCGTAGGGTTGGGTAATAACCCCTACGAGCAGTACTTC. Its translation is CASSVGLGNNPYEQYF.

This chain uses TRBV12-3 or TRBV12-4 with TRBJ1-5, with D possibly matching TRBD1 (6 bases). The CDR3 runs 14 residues. Trimming took off 6 bases at V and 4 bases at J, with 13 bases between the two ends. CDR3 nucleotides: TGTGCCAGCAGCAAGCAGGGGCATAATCAGCCCCAGCATTTT. Its translation is CASSKQGHNQPQHF.

The chain has TRBV7-9 and TRBJ1-4; D gene unclear. CDR1 and CDR2 (germline): SEHNR, FQNEAQ (reference sequence). The V end lost 9 bases, the J end lost 8 bases, and 19 bases lay between the germline ends. This CDR3 has 14 amino acids. The CDR3 is CARSLSYGGEKLFF. CDR3 DNA sequence: TGTGCCAGAAGCCTGAGCTATGGCGGAGAAAAACTGTTTTTT.

This clonotype showed up many times. The CDR3 here is CSVELYDNEQFF. DNA for the CDR3: TGCAGCGTTGAATTATACGACAATGAGCAGTTCTTC. The chain combines TRBV29-1 with TRBJ2-1; D unresolved. The V gene lost 2 bases and the J gene lost 5 bases, with 7 bases spanning the gap. The CDR3 length is 12 residues. Germline assignment: CDR1 SQVTM and CDR2 ANQGSEA.

The V gene is TRBV4-2, the J gene TRBJ1-1; 7 positions agree with TRBD1. Germline CDR1 reads LGHNA; CDR2 reads YNFKEQ. The CDR3 is 17 amino acids. V shed 2 bases, J shed 0 bases, and the junction held 9 bases outside the gene matches. The CDR3 loop reads CASSQRDRWSMNTEAFF. DNA of the CDR3: TGTGCCAGCAGCCAACGGGACAGATGGAGCATGAACACTGAAGCTTTCTTT.

The chain uses TRBV6-5 and TRBJ1-2; D uncertain. Germline V gene sequence: CDR1 MNHEY, CDR2 SVGAGI. Trimming took off 6 bases at V and 6 bases at J, with 17 bases between the two ends. The CDR3 has 14 residues. The CDR3 region is CASSFLAGRDGYTF. The CDR3 bases are TGTGCCAGCAGCTTTCTAGCAGGCCGAGATGGCTACACCTTC.

To note about this clonotype: A much larger clone lies a single base off, so this may be a read error. CDR3 DNA sequence: TGTGCCAGCAGCTTTTCCGGGGCACTCTCCTATGGCTGCACCTTC. This encodes CASSFSGALSYGCTF. The chain carries TRBV7-2 and TRBJ1-2, with D tentatively TRBD1 (5 bases). The CDR3 extends over 15 amino acids. Germline-derived CDR1 and CDR2 are SGHTA and FQGNSA. Based on the CDR3 plus reference TRBV7-2 and TRBJ1-2, the full variable domain is GAGVSQSPSNKVTEKGKDVELRCDPISGHTALYWYRQSLGQGLEFLIYFQGNSAPDKSGLPSDRFSAERTGGSVSTLTIQRTQQEDSAVYLCASSFSGALSYGCTFGSGTRLTVV.

This chain links TRBV18 with TRBJ2-1, with 7 bases matching TRBD2. Germline V gene lookup returns CDR1 KGHSH and CDR2 LQKENI. This CDR3 has 16 residues. Germline trimming cut 3 bases from V and 2 bases from J; bases unmatched to any gene: 7. CDR3 sequence reads: CASSPTTSAAYNEQFF. CDR3 coding DNA: TGTGCCAGCTCACCTACAACTAGCGCCGCCTACAATGAGCAGTTCTTC.

The CDR3 spells CASSLVAAGTMDTQYF. The CDR3 region has the DNA TGTGCCAGCAGTTTGGTTGCAGCGGGTACCATGGATACGCAGTATTTT. The chain couples TRBV12-3 or TRBV12-4 to TRBJ2-3, with D perhaps TRBD2 (6 bases). This CDR3 has 16 residues. Trimming removed 3 bases from V and 6 bases from J, with 19 bases in between.

CDR3 DNA sequence: TGTGCCAGCAGTGTCTTGGGAGGGGGGTTCACTGAAGCTTTCTTT. Amino acid sequence: CASSVLGGGFTEAFF. V gene TRBV6-1 combines with J gene TRBJ1-1; D might be TRBD1 (6 bases). Germline CDR1 and CDR2: MNHNS and SASEGT. The V end was cut by 4 bases, the J end by 4 bases, with 16 bases between. CDR3 length equals 15 residues.

J is TRBJ2-5 and V is TRBV29-1, with D possibly TRBD2 on 5 matching bases. V lost 4 bases and J lost 2, with 8 bases in between. The CDR3 runs to 12 residues. Germline assignment: CDR1 SQVTM and CDR2 ANQGSEA. The DNA for the CDR3 is TGCAGCGTTGGAGGGCTTCAAGAGACCCAGTACTTC. Translated, it gives CSVGGLQETQYF. The variable domain in full, completed from reference TRBV29-1 and TRBJ2-5, reads SAVISQKPSRDICQRGTSLTIQCQVDSQVTMMFWYRQQPGQSLTLIATANQGSEATYESGFVIDKFPISRPNLTFSTLTVSNMSPEDSSIYLCSVGGLQETQYFGPGTRLLVL.

V gene TRBV20-1 combines with J gene TRBJ2-5; D is undetermined. The tail of the sequence fits TRBJ2-7 better, so the J call may be wrong. The CDR3 length is 12 residues. Per the germline V gene, CDR1 is DFQATT and CDR2 is SNEGSKA (reference sequence). DNA of the CDR3: TGCAGTGCTAGAGGGGTTGTTTACGAGCAGTACTTC. It is translated as CSARGVVYEQYF.

The chain carries TRBV13 and TRBJ1-6, with 8 positions matching TRBD1. Germline CDR1 is PRHDT and CDR2 is FYEKMQ (reference sequence). The CDR3 has 19 residues. Trimming at V came to 7 bases and at J to 0 bases, leaving 14 bases not matched to a gene. CDR3: CASTSPGRQGSSYNSPLHF. The CDR3 coding sequence is TGTGCCAGCACCTCACCCGGAAGACAGGGGAGCTCCTATAATTCACCCCTCCACTTT.

This chain uses TRBV7-2 with TRBJ2-1; possibly TRBD2 for D (6 bases). Germline CDR1 is SGHTA and CDR2 is FQGNSA. V lost 8 bases to trimming and J lost 9 bases, with 20 bases between them. The CDR3 is made up of 14 amino acids. CDR3 nucleotides: TGTGCCAGCGCCATTTTCCGGGAGCATAGTGAGCAGTTCTTC. Translated: CASAIFREHSEQFF.

This clonotype showed up just a few times. This chain uses TRBV6-5 with TRBJ2-7; possible D gene TRBD2, 5 bases. Trimming removed 2 bases at V and 6 bases at J, with 11 bases between. Germline V gives CDR1 MNHEY, CDR2 SVGAGI. CDR3 size: 13 residues. The CDR3 loop reads CASSYAGNLEQYF. The CDR3 nucleotides read TGTGCCAGCAGTTACGCCGGGAACCTCGAGCAGTACTTC.

In this sample, this clonotype turned up a few times. The rearrangement joins TRBV4-3 to TRBJ1-2; 8 bases align to TRBD1. Trimming took 4 bases from V and 7 from J; bases not matched to a gene: 17. This CDR3 is 17 amino acids long. Germline lookup yields CDR1 LGHNA and CDR2 YSLEER. CDR3 residues: CASSPQLYRGRITGYTF. The CDR3, as DNA: TGCGCCAGCAGCCCCCAACTCTACAGGGGGAGGATCACTGGCTACACCTTC.

The chain has TRBV30 and TRBJ2-5; D is ambiguous. Germline V gene lookup returns CDR1 GTSNPN and CDR2 SVGIG (reference sequence). This CDR3 spans 11 amino acids. Trimming stripped 2 bases from V and 8 bases from J, with 9 bases between. CDR3 sequence reads: CAWSPSGTQYF. CDR3 bases: TGTGCCTGGAGTCCCTCCGGTACCCAGTACTTC.

This chain connects TRBV6-7 to TRBJ2-1; D is ambiguous. TRBV6-7 is placed among ORFs of uncertain function. The CDR3 runs to 11 residues. Between the trimmed V and J ends, which lost 7 bases and 10 bases, there was a span of 11 bases. As DNA, the CDR3 is TGTGCCAGCAACTCGCGAGACGAGCAGTTCTTC. It codes for CASNSRDEQFF.

A few counts support this clonotype. V is TRBV11-2 and J is TRBJ2-1; TRBD1 aligns across 9 bases. Germline V CDR1 and CDR2: SGHAT, FQNNGV. The CDR3 has 14 amino acids. J was trimmed by 2 bases and V by 10 bases; bases with no gene match: 6. DNA for the CDR3: TGTGCCATTATGGGGGACAGGGCCTACAATGAGCAGTTCTTC. Amino acids: CAIMGDRAYNEQFF.